This TCR beta chain is from a study of identical twins. TCRdb reanalysed the 5' RACE reads using MiXCR and keeps one entry per CDR3 protein. The repertoire includes about 500,000 distinct CDR3 sequences, roughly an eighth of them detected once, and approximately 0.98% sits in the top ten. The V segment lost 5 bases and the J segment 2 bases; nucleotides outside the gene matches: 25. Germline CDR1 and CDR2: MNHEY and SMNVEV (reference sequence). The CDR3 is made up of 21 amino acids. This sample was also put to use in a study of yellow fever vaccine responses in identical twins.

The sample taken for sequencing was CD4+ T cells sorted from blood. The J gene is TRBJ2-3, the V gene TRBV27, with 7 bases identical to TRBD2. This receptor was taken from a young woman in good health. CDR3: CASSPLIRLAPRRILTDTQYF. The CDR3 DNA follows: TGTGCCAGCAGTCCCCTTATCCGACTAGCACCTAGAAGAATCCTCACAGATACGCAGTATTTT.